The rows below give T cell receptor beta chains drawn from one sample of a study of cytomegalovirus exposure and HLA in healthy donors. TCRdb's table, derived via immunoSEQ multiplex PCR, lists solely in-frame clones and lacks some. Here the sample spans some 190,000 clones, about 86% being singletons. Sequenced input: PBMCs. The receptor source for this set is a man aged 40-50 years in good health and CMV-seropositive. The CDR3 runs from the conserved cysteine through the conserved F or W. A D gene is named only where the DNA matches it firmly. Not every row has a clone size; where given, it reads once, few, many or a size class.

J | D | V | size | DNA | CDR3
TRBJ1-1 | TRBD1 | TRBV7-8 | once | TGTGCCAGCAGCTTTGCGGCGGGGGGACAGGGAGAAGCTTTCTTT | CASSFAAGGQGEAFF
TRBJ1-3 | TRBD1 | TRBV5-1 | - | TGCGCCAGCAGCTCGGGACAGGGCACTGGAAACACCATATATTTT | CASSSGQGTGNTIYF
TRBJ2-1 | TRBD2 | TRBV15 | - | TGTGCCACCAGCAGAGATAGCTCTAGCGGGATCTACAATGAGCAGTTCTTC | CATSRDSSSGIYNEQFF
TRBJ2-5 | TRBD2 | TRBV11-2 | - | TGTGCCAGCAGCTTAGGGATGGCCGGGAGGGAGACCCAGTACTTC | CASSLGMAGRETQYF
TRBJ1-2 | - | TRBV6-5 | once | TGTGCCAGCAGACTACAGGGTCGGGGTGGCTACACCTTC | CASRLQGRGGYTF
TRBJ2-5 | - | TRBV9 | few | TGTGCCAGCAGCGCCTATTTCCGGCGACTAGGTCTAAAGGGAGAGACCCAGTACTTC | CASSAYFRRLGLKGETQYF
TRBJ2-2 | - | TRBV6-5 | - | TGTGCCAGCAGTTACTTCAAGAACACCGGGGAGCTGTTTTTT | CASSYFKNTGELFF
TRBJ1-4 | - | TRBV6-5 | - | TGTGCCAGCAGTTATGCAGGGGATGCTAATGAAAAACTGTTTTTT | CASSYAGDANEKLFF
TRBJ1-2 | - | TRBV7-2 | - | TGTGCCAGCAGCTTAGCAAACAGTCTTGGCTACACCTTC | CASSLANSLGYTF
TRBJ2-3 | TRBD1 | TRBV27 | - | TGTGCCAGCAGTTTATCGACGAGGACAGGTTTGCAGTATTTT | CASSLSTRTGLQYF
TRBJ1-1 | - | TRBV11-2 | - | TGTGCCAGCGTAGGTTGGGAGGACTTGAACACTGAAGCTTTCTTT | CASVGWEDLNTEAFF
TRBJ2-7 | - | TRBV5-1 | - | TGCGCCAGCAGCAAGGGAGCCCACGAGCAGTACTTC | CASSKGAHEQYF
TRBJ1-2 | - | TRBV7-2 | once | TGTGCCAGTTTATGGGGGGGTACAAATGGCTACACCTTC | CASLWGGTNGYTF
TRBJ1-3 | - | TRBV6-6 | - | TGTGCCAGCAGTCCCCGCAGGGAAAACACCATATATTTT | CASSPRRENTIYF
TRBJ2-7 | - | TRBV2 | few | TGTGCCAGCAGCGAGACATCGCACGAGCAGTACTTC | CASSETSHEQYF
TRBJ1-1 | TRBD1 | TRBV28 | - | TGTGCCAGCAGTTCCGGACAGGGTCACACTGAAGCTTTCTTT | CASSSGQGHTEAFF
TRBJ1-3 | - | TRBV5-1 | - | TGCGCCAGCGCTGGAGGGACCGACGGAAACACCATATATTTT | CASAGGTDGNTIYF
TRBJ2-1 | TRBD2 | TRBV10-3 | once | TGTGCCATCAGGACTAGCGGGGACAACAATGAGCAGTTCTTC | CAIRTSGDNNEQFF
TRBJ2-2 | TRBD2 | TRBV6-4 | - | TGTGCCAGCAGTGGACTAGCGGGAGCCACCGGGGAGCTGTTTTTT | CASSGLAGATGELFF
TRBJ1-5 | - | TRBV2 | - | TGTGCCAGCAGTTCGAACCTACCCGCTCAGCCCCAGCATTTT | CASSSNLPAQPQHF
TRBJ2-1 | - | TRBV13 | - | TGTGCCAGCAGCTTAGGATCCTCTTACAATGAGCAGTTCTTC | CASSLGSSYNEQFF
TRBJ2-1 | TRBD2 | TRBV7-9 | - | TGTGCCAGCCACGTAGCGGGAGGGAATGAGCAGTTCTTC | CASHVAGGNEQFF
TRBJ1-6 | - | TRBV11-1 | once | TGTGCCAGCAGCTTAAGGGGAGGCAATTCACCCCTCCACTTT | CASSLRGGNSPLHF
TRBJ2-5 | - | TRBV5-4 | - | TGTGCCAGCAGCTTGCACGGCGGGCAAGAGACCCAGTACTTC | CASSLHGGQETQYF
TRBJ1-3 | TRBD1 | TRBV9 | - | TGTGCCAGCAGCGTCTTCGACAGGGCCTCTGGAAACACCATATATTTT | CASSVFDRASGNTIYF
TRBJ2-7 | - | TRBV10-1 | once | TGCGCCAGCAGTGATGAGGGAGCCTCCTACGAGCAGTACTTC | CASSDEGASYEQYF
TRBJ1-1 | - | TRBV2 | - | TGTGCCAGCACAGTAAGTCACACTGAAGCTTTCTTT | CASTVSHTEAFF
TRBJ1-1 | - | TRBV5-1 | - | TGCGCCAGCAGCCTCACACAGGTGCCTTACACTGAAGCTTTCTTT | CASSLTQVPYTEAFF
TRBJ1-4 | - | TRBV11-2 | - | TGTGCCAGCAGCTTAGGGAGGAGACCTAATGAAAAACTGTTTTTT | CASSLGRRPNEKLFF
TRBJ2-7 | TRBD2 | TRBV6-5 | - | TGTGCCAGCCGGGGGACTAGCGGCTACGAGCAGTACTTC | CASRGTSGYEQYF
TRBJ1-2 | - | TRBV28 | - | TGTGCCAGCAGTTACGCGGAACAGGGCTCCGACACCTTC | CASSYAEQGSDTF
TRBJ2-7 | - | TRBV6-6 | - | TGTGCCAGCAGTTACTCTGGACAGCCCTACGAGCAGTACTTC | CASSYSGQPYEQYF